This T cell receptor beta chain was documented in a study of cytomegalovirus exposure and HLA in healthy donors. Germline CDR1 and CDR2: SGHTA and FQGNSA. The length of the CDR3 is 15 residues. V was pared by 6 bases and J by 0 bases, with 5 bases of the junction left unmatched. This clone appeared a single time. Method: immunoSEQ multiplex PCR; TCRdb's copy keeps in-frame clones and lacks some. The sample comprises 150,000 or so clones, approximately 94% of which are singletons, and approximately 2% rests with the top ten. Material: PBMCs. The chain recombines TRBV7-2 with TRBJ2-1; 7 nucleotides align to TRBD2. The sequence derives from a man between 18 and 35 years old in good health and CMV-seropositive. The DNA of the CDR3 is TGTGCCAGCAGTCGGCTAGCGGCCTCCTACAATGAGCAGTTCTTC. It codes for CASSRLAASYNEQFF.